The next 13 T cell receptor beta chains were all read from a single sample in a study of blood T cell repertoires in COVID-19 (dated by TCRdb to the early 2020s). The library was obtained by the immunoSEQ multiplex PCR assay. The table comes from immuneACCESS by way of TCRdb, which keeps in-frame sequences with V and J called. Part of the clones is missing from these tables; in studies checked, under half for an unresolved V gene and the rest for unknown reasons. The sample table shows roughly 70,000 clones, and approximately 86% are seen once. Clones ranked in the top ten supply around 6% of the sample. Sequencing was performed on peripheral blood. All receptors come from an older man with COVID-19, enrolled during active disease.

The chain carries TRBV6-5 and TRBJ1-1, with 8 bases aligning to TRBD1. V shed 1 base, J shed 4 bases, and the junction held 8 bases outside the gene matches. Germline CDR1 MNHEY, CDR2 SVGAGI. This CDR3 contains 16 residues. The CDR3 is CASSYLVTGGRTEAFF. The CDR3 DNA reads TGTGCCAGCAGTTACTTAGTCACAGGGGGGCGCACTGAAGCTTTCTTT.

This clone was detected only a few times. This chain uses TRBV5-6 with TRBJ1-4; TRBD1 matches 9 bases. Germline loops: CDR1 SGHDT, CDR2 YYEEEE. The V gene end was trimmed by 1 base and the J gene end by 5 bases; junction bases not matched to a gene: 6. The CDR3 consists of 16 residues. The CDR3 nucleotides are TGTGCCAGCAGCTTGCTACGGACAGGGGAAAATGAAAAACTGTTTTTT. The encoded protein is CASSLLRTGENEKLFF.

The J gene is TRBJ2-5, the V gene TRBV19; D might be TRBD2 (6 bases). V lost 1 base and J lost 3, with 12 bases in between. Germline V lookup: CDR1 LNHDA, CDR2 SQIVND (reference sequence). The CDR3 sequence is 15 residues long. In nucleotides, the CDR3 is TGTGCCAGTAGTATAGGGCGGGGACCAAAAGAGACCCAGTACTTC. Translating it yields CASSIGRGPKETQYF. The entire variable domain, with the rest obtained from reference TRBV19 and TRBJ2-5, is as follows: DGGITQSPKYLFRKEGQNVTLSCEQNLNHDAMYWYRQDPGQGLRLIYYSQIVNDFQKGDIAEGYSVSREKKESFPLTVTSAQKNPTAFYLCASSIGRGPKETQYFGPGTRLLVL.

The chain recombines TRBV2 with TRBJ1-2, with 9 bases aligning to TRBD1. Germline trimming cut 4 bases from V and 6 bases from J; bases unmatched to any gene: 3. The CDR3 is 13 residues long. From germline, CDR1 is SNHLY and CDR2 FYNNEI. CDR3 in amino acids: CASSVGQGNGYTF. In DNA, the CDR3 is TGTGCCAGCAGTGTGGGACAGGGTAATGGCTACACCTTC.

The chain joins TRBV2 to TRBJ2-3; maybe TRBD1 (6 bases). This CDR3 region has 14 residues. V was pared by 7 bases and J by 1 base, with 12 bases between. Germline CDR1 is SNHLY and CDR2 is FYNNEI. The DNA of the CDR3 is TGTGCCAGCATACCTGAGGGGGGCACAGATACGCAGTATTTT. It is translated as CASIPEGGTDTQYF.

The gene calls are TRBV7-2 and TRBJ2-6; D possibly corresponds to TRBD1 (5 bases). Germline CDR1 SGHTA, CDR2 FQGNSA. The CDR3 totals 16 residues. V dropped 1 base and J dropped 0 bases, with 7 bases sitting between them. The CDR3: CASSLEGPSGANVLTF. Here the CDR3 DNA reads TGTGCCAGCAGCTTAGAGGGGCCCTCTGGGGCCAACGTCCTGACTTTC.

V and J are TRBV6-2 or TRBV6-3 and TRBJ2-2, with no clear D. The CDR3 sequence is 14 residues long. The germline V and J ends were trimmed by 2 bases and 5 bases, with 9 bases remaining between them. Looked up from germline, CDR1 is MNHEY and CDR2 is SVGEGT. CDR3 bases: TGTGCCAGCAGTTACGTGCTGAGGACCGGGGAGCTGTTTTTT. Translated: CASSYVLRTGELFF.

This rearrangement joins TRBV5-8 to TRBJ2-4; 11 positions match TRBD1. The CDR3 contains 15 residues. Trimming removed 4 bases from V and 4 bases from J; junction bases left unmatched: 4. CDR1 SGHTS and CDR2 YDEGEE come from the germline V gene. In nucleotides, the CDR3 is TGTGCCAGCAGCATGGGGGACAGGGGGAAAAACATTCAGTACTTC. Translating it yields CASSMGDRGKNIQYF.

The chain is built from TRBV7-4 and TRBJ1-2; the D gene is possibly TRBD1 (6 bases). The length of the CDR3 is 19 residues. V was cut by 1 base and J by 8 bases, with 29 bases left in between. Germline CDR1 and CDR2: SGHVT and SQSDAQ. The CDR3 DNA follows: TGTGCCAGCAGCTTAGAGAGGTTAAGCTTGATAGGGGGAACGGGCGGCTACACCTTC. This codes for CASSLERLSLIGGTGGYTF.

V is TRBV19 and J is TRBJ1-6; no clear D gene. The CDR3 runs 12 residues. The germline V gene has CDR1 LNHDA and CDR2 SQIVND (reference sequence). The CDR3 region has the DNA TGTGCGTCCGCTAGATTGGATTCACCCCTCCACTTT. This sequence encodes CASARLDSPLHF.

This chain joins TRBV28 and TRBJ1-5; 8 nucleotides line up with TRBD1. The ends lost 2 bases at V and 1 base at J; junction bases unmatched: 4. Germline V lookup: CDR1 MDHEN, CDR2 SYDVKM. This CDR3 is built from 16 residues. The CDR3 coding sequence is TGTGCCAGCAGTTTAAGGTCAGGGGGCAGCAATCAGCCCCAGCATTTT. Protein sequence: CASSLRSGGSNQPQHF.

The chain employs TRBV7-9 and TRBJ1-2; 12 bases fit TRBD1. The J segment lost 4 bases and the V segment lost 5 bases, leaving 2 bases of the junction unmatched. The CDR3 runs to 14 residues. Germline-derived CDR1 and CDR2 are SEHNR and FQNEAQ (reference sequence). The CDR3 coding sequence is TGTGCCAGCAGCGGGACAGGGGGCGCCTATGGCTACACCTTC. Amino acid sequence: CASSGTGGAYGYTF.

This clone is a singleton in its sample. This chain links TRBV18 with TRBJ1-2, with 7 positions matching TRBD1. This CDR3 is 13 amino acids long. Germline V gene data show CDR1 as KGHSH and CDR2 as LQKENI. J was trimmed by 2 bases and V by 3 bases; bases with no gene match: 0. This CDR3 reads CASSPGQNYGYTF. The CDR3 bases are TGTGCCAGCTCACCGGGACAGAACTATGGCTACACCTTC.